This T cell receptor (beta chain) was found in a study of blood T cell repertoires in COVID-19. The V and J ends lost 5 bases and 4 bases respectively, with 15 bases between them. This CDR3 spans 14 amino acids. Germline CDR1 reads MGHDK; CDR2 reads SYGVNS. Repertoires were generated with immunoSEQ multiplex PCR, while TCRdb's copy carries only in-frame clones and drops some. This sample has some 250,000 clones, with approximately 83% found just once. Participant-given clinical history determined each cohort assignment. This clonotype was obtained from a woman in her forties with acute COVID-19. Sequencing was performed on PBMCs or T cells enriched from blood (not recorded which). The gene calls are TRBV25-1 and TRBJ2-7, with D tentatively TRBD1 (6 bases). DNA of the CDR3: TGTGCCAGCAGTAACCCAGTAGGGGGTTACGAGCAGTACTTC. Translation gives CASSNPVGGYEQYF.